The 5 T cell receptor beta chains reported below all come from one sample, sequenced in a study of control samples from healthy donors and cancer patients. Sequenced by immunoSEQ multiplex PCR; TCRdb stores in-frame clones only, minus some. The sample contains approximately 100,000 clones, around 89% of which appear only once. The sequenced sample consisted of blood. These receptors were taken from a woman aged 45-65 years in good health.

The V call is TRBV27, the J call TRBJ2-1; weak D call: TRBD1 (5 bases). Deletions cut 0 bases from V and 7 bases from J, with 22 bases between. The germline V gene has CDR1 MNHEY and CDR2 SMNVEV (reference sequence). The CDR3 is 18 amino acids. The CDR3 DNA sequence: TGTGCCAGCAGTTTATCGCCTGATGGCGTACCTCCAGGGAATGAGCAGTTCTTC. As protein: CASSLSPDGVPPGNEQFF.

The chain couples TRBV5-1 to TRBJ2-5; 7 nucleotides agree with TRBD2. Germline V gene sequence: CDR1 SGHRS, CDR2 YFSETQ. V was clipped by 5 bases and J by 4 bases; unmatched bases: 5. The length of the CDR3 is 13 residues. CDR3 DNA sequence: TGCGCCAGCAGTTCTGGGGGGGGAGAGACCCAGTACTTC. Its protein product is CASSSGGGETQYF.

This chain uses TRBV9 with TRBJ2-4; weak D call: TRBD1 (6 bases). V lost 0 bases and J lost 6, with 10 bases in between. Germline V gene lookup returns CDR1 SGDLS and CDR2 YYNGEE. The CDR3 is 14 amino acids. The DNA for the CDR3 is TGTGCCAGCAGCGTAGGGGACACCCGAAACATTCAGTACTTC. Its translation: CASSVGDTRNIQYF.

The chain uses TRBV3-1 (or the pseudogene TRBV3-2) and TRBJ1-1; D is unresolved. The CDR3 totals 14 residues. Germline V gene data show CDR1 as LGHDT and CDR2 as YNNKEL (reference sequence). The germline V and J ends were trimmed by 3 bases and 4 bases, with 12 bases remaining between them. CDR3 nucleotide sequence: TGTGCCAGCAGCCACGGGGAGTGGGGCACTGAAGCTTTCTTT. Its translation: CASSHGEWGTEAFF.

The rearrangement joins TRBV2 to TRBJ1-3, with 9 positions matching TRBD1. Losses at the gene ends were 11 bases for V and 9 bases for J; bases not matched to a gene: 11. The CDR3 runs 13 residues. CDR1 and CDR2 from the germline V gene are SNHLY and FYNNEI. The CDR3 DNA reads as TGTGCCGGACAGGGGACAGTAACGGGCACCATATATTTT. Protein product: CAGQGTVTGTIYF.